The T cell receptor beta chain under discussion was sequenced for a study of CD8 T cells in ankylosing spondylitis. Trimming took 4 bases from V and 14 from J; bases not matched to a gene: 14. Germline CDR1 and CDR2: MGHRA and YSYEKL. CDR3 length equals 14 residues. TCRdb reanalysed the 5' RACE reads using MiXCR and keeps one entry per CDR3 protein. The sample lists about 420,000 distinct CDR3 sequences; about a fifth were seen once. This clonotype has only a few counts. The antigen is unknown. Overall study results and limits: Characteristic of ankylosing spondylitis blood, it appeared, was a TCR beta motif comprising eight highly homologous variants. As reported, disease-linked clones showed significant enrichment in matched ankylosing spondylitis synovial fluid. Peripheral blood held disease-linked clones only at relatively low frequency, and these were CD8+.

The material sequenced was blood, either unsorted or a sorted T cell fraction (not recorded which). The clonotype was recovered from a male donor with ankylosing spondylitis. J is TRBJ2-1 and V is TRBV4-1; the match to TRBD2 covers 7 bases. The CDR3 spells CASSRRGVRGGKFF. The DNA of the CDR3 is TGCGCCAGCAGCCGAAGAGGCGTGCGGGGAGGGAAGTTCTTC.